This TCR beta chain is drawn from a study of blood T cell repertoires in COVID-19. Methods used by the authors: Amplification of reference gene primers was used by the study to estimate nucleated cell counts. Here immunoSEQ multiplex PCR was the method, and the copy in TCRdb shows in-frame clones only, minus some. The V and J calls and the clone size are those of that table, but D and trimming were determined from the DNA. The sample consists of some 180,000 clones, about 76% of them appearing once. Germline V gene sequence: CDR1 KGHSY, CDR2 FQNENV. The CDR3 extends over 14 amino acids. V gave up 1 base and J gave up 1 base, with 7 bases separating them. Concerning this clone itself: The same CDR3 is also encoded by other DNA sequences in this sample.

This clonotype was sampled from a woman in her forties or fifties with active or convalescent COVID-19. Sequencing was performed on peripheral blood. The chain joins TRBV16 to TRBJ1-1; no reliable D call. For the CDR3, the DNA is TGTGCCAGCAGCCAATTTGGCGGGAACACTGAAGCTTTCTTT. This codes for CASSQFGGNTEAFF. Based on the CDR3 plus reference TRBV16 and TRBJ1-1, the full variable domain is GEEVAQTPKHLVRGEGQKAKLYCAPIKGHSYVFWYQQVLKNEFKFLISFQNENVFDETGMPKERFSAKCLPNSPCSLEIQATKLEDSAVYFCASSQFGGNTEAFFGQGTRLTVV.